The clone carrying this TCR beta chain has a handful of counts. Its cognate antigen is unknown. The CDR3 consists of 16 residues. V lost 6 bases to trimming and J lost 7 bases, with 24 bases between them. From germline, CDR1 is SGHTA and CDR2 FQGNSA. A second PCR, run for roughly 6 to 11 cycles, used a sample-barcoded 5' primer plus a J-beta primer mix. TCRdb itself ran the 5' RACE reads through MiXCR, one entry per CDR3 protein. The repertoire holds some 1.5 million distinct CDR3 sequences, about 30% seen once, with 6.5% to 8.5% in the top ten. The record originates from a study of blood T cells in healthy people across ages. Whole-study results and caveats: Naive and antigen-experienced cells were not separated, limiting conclusive comparison.

The donors, aged 6 to 90, were healthy Caucasians from Russia. At least 7 million PBMCs were isolated per sample. Total RNA was isolated from each sample in quantities of at least 6 micrograms. This TCR derives from a woman aged 25 to 39 in good health. The specimen was blood. The chain carries TRBV7-2 and TRBJ2-5; D tentatively reads TRBD1 or TRBD2 (7 bases each). The CDR3 DNA is TGTGCCAGCAGTCCTACCCCGGGACAGTGGGGGGGGACCCAGTACTTC. Protein sequence: CASSPTPGQWGGTQYF. Together with reference TRBV7-2 and TRBJ2-5, the CDR3 gives the full variable domain: GAGVSQSPSNKVTEKGKDVELRCDPISGHTALYWYRQSLGQGLEFLIYFQGNSAPDKSGLPSDRFSAERTGGSVSTLTIQRTQQEDSAVYLCASSPTPGQWGGTQYFGPGTRLLVL.